The 8 T cell receptor beta chains given below trace back to one sample, sequenced in a study of T cells in Graves' hyperthyroidism and ophthalmopathy. RNA transcripts gave rise to amplified TCR beta CDR3 regions. The HTBI primer set was used in a first-round RT-PCR of the TCR CDR3. TCRdb fed the multiplex PCR reads into MiXCR, producing one record per CDR3 protein. The table lists more than 600,000 distinct CDR3 sequences, about 17% of them singletons. Sequenced input: blood. The receptors stem from a man in his late teens or twenties with Graves' hyperthyroidism.

V is TRBV2 and J is TRBJ2-7; D possibly corresponds to TRBD2 (6 bases). Germline values: CDR1 SNHLY, CDR2 FYNNEI. The CDR3 sequence is 16 residues long. Trimming stripped 6 bases from V and 3 bases from J, with 21 bases between. In DNA, the CDR3 is TGTGCCAGCAGCCCCGACGGGACTGGAGACATCTACGAGCAGTACTTC. It specifies CASSPDGTGDIYEQYF.

Note on this clonotype: A much larger clonotype is one base distant, so this may be a read error. The rearrangement joins TRBV2 to TRBJ1-4; TRBD1 agrees at 8 bases. Germline lookup yields CDR1 SNHLY and CDR2 FYNNEI. The CDR3 runs 14 residues. CDR3 residues: CVSSDRGEREKLFF. The CDR3 DNA sequence: TGTGTCAGCAGTGACAGGGGAGAGAGAGAAAAACTGTTTTTT.

In this sample, this clonotype turned up many times. V is TRBV5-5 and J is TRBJ1-1; 8 bases align to TRBD1. CDR3 length: 17 amino acids. Germline CDR1 and CDR2: SGHKS and YYEKEE (reference sequence). V lost 0 bases, J lost 3 bases, and 10 bases stayed unmatched. The CDR3 region has the DNA TGTGCCAGCAGCTTGGCAGGGGGCGCGAGTTTGGACACTGAAGCTTTCTTT. It translates to CASSLAGGASLDTEAFF.

This clonotype was recorded at least ten times. The genes are TRBV20-1 and TRBJ1-1, with 8 positions matching TRBD1. The CDR3 is made up of 16 amino acids. J was trimmed by 0 bases and V by 0 bases; bases with no gene match: 6. Germline CDR1 and CDR2: DFQATT and SNEGSKA (reference sequence). This CDR3 is CSARDATGGMNTEAFF. The CDR3 bases are TGCAGTGCTAGAGATGCAACAGGGGGTATGAACACTGAAGCTTTCTTT.

The table lists this clonotype with a few counts. This chain links TRBV12-3 or TRBV12-4 with TRBJ2-3; D ambiguous. CDR3 length equals 13 residues. V dropped 3 bases and J dropped 4 bases, with 8 bases sitting between them. The CDR3 DNA sequence: TGTGCCAGCAGTTTTGATATCCCAGATACGCAGTATTTT. Its protein product is CASSFDIPDTQYF.

The sample holds a few counts of this clonotype. The V and J genes are TRBV27 and TRBJ2-1, with D possibly matching TRBD1 (5 bases). The CDR3 has 14 residues. V dropped 5 bases and J dropped 10 bases, with 18 bases sitting between them. Germline loops: CDR1 MNHEY, CDR2 SMNVEV (reference sequence). CDR3 residues: CASSIPRQAGEQFF. In DNA, the CDR3 is TGTGCCAGCAGTATCCCCCGCCAGGCAGGGGAGCAGTTCTTC.

Only a few counts were recorded for this clonotype. J is TRBJ2-1 and V is TRBV19; tentatively, D is TRBD1 (6 bases). The CDR3 covers 15 residues. In germline, CDR1 is LNHDA, CDR2 SQIVND (reference sequence). Trimming took off 2 bases at V and 0 bases at J, with 8 bases between the two ends. The DNA for the CDR3 is TGTGCCAGTAGTATACGGACAGACTCCTACAATGAGCAGTTCTTC. Protein product: CASSIRTDSYNEQFF.

In its sample, this clonotype was seen many times. The chain uses TRBV6-1 and TRBJ2-1; 14 bases align to TRBD2. The CDR3 consists of 15 residues. Looked up from germline, CDR1 is MNHNS and CDR2 is SASEGT. V gave up 5 bases and J gave up 9 bases; unmatched junction bases: 6. The CDR3 reads CASSNRLAGGGEQFF. In nucleotides, the CDR3 is TGTGCCAGCAGTAACCGACTAGCGGGAGGGGGTGAGCAGTTCTTC.